The rows below give T cell receptor beta chains drawn from one sample of a study of Tregs in tolerant kidney transplant recipients. Their antigens are not known. TCRdb keeps only in-frame clones here, not all; method: immunoSEQ multiplex PCR. The sample includes 30,000 to 35,000 clones, 82% of them seen just once. Sequenced sample: Tregs from blood cultured with allogeneic cells. These receptor sequences come from a human donor in good health. CDR3s include the opening cysteine and the closing phenylalanine or tryptophan. A D gene is named only where the DNA matches it firmly. Clone size, where shown, is once, few, many, or a class for clones that have expanded.

d_call	v_call	clone_size	j_call	cdr3_nt	cdr3_aa
.	TRBV19	.	TRBJ1-1	TGTGCCAGTAGTCCCGGAGCGAGAATTGAAGCTTTCTTT	CASSPGARIEAFF
.	TRBV7-2	.	TRBJ1-2	TGTGCCAGCAGCTTGGGGGGAGGCTACACCTTC	CASSLGGGYTF
.	TRBV14	.	TRBJ2-1	TGTGCCAGCAGCCACCGGGACTCCTACAATGAGCAGTTCTTC	CASSHRDSYNEQFF
.	TRBV7-9	.	TRBJ2-7	TGTGCCAGCAGCTTACAAGGGGGAAGTCGCTACGAGCAGTACTTC	CASSLQGGSRYEQYF
TRBD1	TRBV6-9	.	TRBJ1-5	TGTGCCAGCAGACAGGGGATGACTCAGCCCCAGCATTTT	CASRQGMTQPQHF
TRBD2	TRBV27	.	TRBJ2-1	TGTGCCAGCAGACTTGGCGGGAGAACTTACAATGAGCAGTTCTTC	CASRLGGRTYNEQFF
.	TRBV21-1	.	TRBJ2-7	TGTGCCAGCAGCAAAGCATTCGGGCCCCCCAGCTCCTACGAGCAGTACTTC	CASSKAFGPPSSYEQYF
TRBD2	TRBV7-2	.	TRBJ2-2	TGTGCCAGCAGCTTAGCCGGGGGGGCGAACACCGGGGAGCTGTTTTTT	CASSLAGGANTGELFF
.	TRBV5-6	once	TRBJ2-5	TGTGCCAGCAGCTTGAGGGAGACCCAGTACTTC	CASSLRETQYF
.	TRBV11-3	.	TRBJ1-6	TGTGCCAGCAGCTTTTTGGGGAGTAATTCACCCCTCCACTTT	CASSFLGSNSPLHF